Included here is one T cell receptor (beta chain) sequence, with context. As originally analysed: Quantification of nucleated cells was approximated via reference gene primer amplification. TCRdb keeps only in-frame clones here, not all; method: immunoSEQ multiplex PCR. The DNA gave D and trimming, while V, J and clone size come from that table. The repertoire holds under 150,000 clones, roughly 80% seen once, with approximately 9% in the top ten. This sample is drawn from a study of blood T cell repertoires in COVID-19. Turning to the study itself: Sample material is recorded as cDNA or gDNA derived from T cells, B-cell-depleted T cells, or PBMCs.

Deletions cut 0 bases from V and 1 base from J, with 8 bases between. The germline V gene has CDR1 MNHEY and CDR2 SVGAGI. The CDR3 consists of 15 residues. The genes are TRBV6-5 and TRBJ2-3; D is unresolved. This clonotype originated in an elderly woman in a cohort sampled during active or convalescent COVID-19. Input material: peripheral blood. DNA of the CDR3: TGTGCCAGCAGTTACTCGGCAGTGGGCACAGATACGCAGTATTTT. Translation: CASSYSAVGTDTQYF.